The T cell receptor beta chain described here comes from a study of T cells in Graves' hyperthyroidism and ophthalmopathy (dated by TCRdb to between 2018 and 2021). Study-wide context: Peripheral blood samples were taken at the time of initial diagnosis, prior to any treatment. To identify distinguishing TCR V-J signatures, a discovery cohort of about 100 patients was used, comprising fewer than 45 with Graves' ophthalmopathy and some 60 with stable Graves' hyperthyroidism. An independent validation cohort of under 20 hyperthyroidism patients and 17 patients who later progressed to ophthalmopathy tested prospective prediction of ophthalmopathy. The 75 to 100 discovery patients were randomly divided into training and test sets at a 7:3 ratio. In six Graves' hyperthyroidism patients, the study also compared T-cell repertoires from thyroid tissue with T-cell repertoires from blood. Once sampling was done, hyperthyroidism patients were given methimazole at a starting dose of 30 mg daily, whereas ophthalmopathy patients were given high-dose intravenous methylprednisolone. The paper describes TCR Vbeta CDR3 sequencing of 135 peripheral blood samples, made up of 43 ophthalmopathy patients, roughly 72 hyperthyroidism patients and roughly 17 progressor patients. Study-wide findings and limitations: Most expanded thyroid clonotypes (frequency above 0.001) were also detected in blood, suggesting blood repertoires may reflect thyroid immune responses. No statistical method was used to set the sample size in advance, and investigators knew the group allocation. In validation, progression to ophthalmopathy was predicted by the model with around 71% sensitivity and roughly 72% specificity, a median of roughly 6.4 months before onset. In cross-validation, a model built on a 13 V-J signature told ophthalmopathy apart from stable hyperthyroidism with under 90% sensitivity and around 84% specificity, and in testing the same model reached 80%/75%.

A patient counted as having stable Graves' hyperthyroidism if no progression to ophthalmopathy occurred over 18 months of follow-up. Hyperthyroidism patients were newly diagnosed, with disease duration under 2 months, and aged 18 to 65 years. Patients with uncontrolled infections, other autoimmune diseases, pregnancy or lactation were excluded. Clinical symptoms, serum thyroxine and TRAb, thyroid ultrasound, and orbital computed tomography formed the basis for the diagnoses. PBMCs were separated from roughly 9.6 ml of fresh peripheral blood using Ficoll-Paque density gradient centrifugation. Total RNA was extracted using Trizol reagent, and RNA quality was assessed on an Agilent 2100 Bioanalyzer. TCR beta CDR3 regions were amplified from RNA transcripts. For the first round of RT-PCR on the TCR CDR3, the HTBI primer set was used together with the Qiagen OneStep RT-PCR kit. The libraries were constructed in a second round of multiplex PCR and then size-selected and purified. Sequencing of the libraries was done on an Illumina HiSeq2000 using paired-end 100 bp reads. In the original analysis: Raw data were processed with SOAPnuke, discarding reads with adapters, uncalled bases, mean Phred below 15, or no exact constant-primer or identifier match. High-quality paired reads were merged using COPE v1.2.5, and each unique nucleotide sequence was defined as a clonotype. Clonotypes were aligned to IMGT TRBV, TRBD and TRBJ reference segments using MiTCR v1.1. Only V-J combinations with frequency above 0.0001, covering 98% to 99.2% of repertoires, were analysed. A TCS score was defined as the ratio of F50 (clonal expansion) to E x V (chaos), with BLOSUM62-based TCRdist applied between CDR3 peptides within each V-J. Welch's t-statistics and random forest reduced fewer than 550 V-J features to 13, which were used in a naive Bayes classifier (R e1071). TCRdb reprocessed the public reads (quality trimming at Q25 with fastp, clone calling with MiXCR) and kept in-frame beta chains. Every entry covers one CDR3 protein and lists the most common genes and DNA from its rows. The V and J calls reflect TCRdb's pipeline rather than the authors' work. Present in this sample are about 210,000 distinct CDR3 sequences, roughly 17% of which were seen just once. Of the sample, approximately 50% falls within the top ten clones.

This clonotype showed up just a few times. Which antigen it targets is not known. No much larger clonotype is one base removed from it; base qualities were not supplied. The TCR comes from a man aged 45-60 years with Graves' hyperthyroidism. Material: blood.

Here is the DNA: TGCAGTGCTTACAGGGCAACTAATGAAAAACTGTTTTTT. Its translation reads: CSAYRATNEKLFF. The chain uses TRBV20-1 and TRBJ1-4; TRBD1 could be the D gene, as 6 bases match. CDR1 and CDR2 were assigned from the germline V gene (reference sequence) as DFQATT and SNEGSKA. Relative to germline, V is 5 bases shorter and J is 0 bases shorter, with 7 bases between their ends. Its CDR3 holds 13 amino acids, cysteine through phenylalanine. Left in the record is the CDR3 DNA by itself, 39 bases read in frame from the first base.